The clone carrying this TCR beta chain came up a few times. Its antigen is not known. A clone one base away is much larger, so this may be a read error. Germline V gives CDR1 LNHDA, CDR2 SQIVND (reference sequence). The V end lost 4 bases, the J end lost 4 bases, and 8 bases lay between the germline ends. The CDR3 consists of 14 residues. This sample stems from a study of prognosis after radiotherapy for stage I lung cancer. Whole-study findings and limits: Nobody established whether the expanded TCR clones were specific to the tumor. After stereotactic body radiation therapy, median unique TCR clones were roughly 6,500, down from approximately 11,000.

The TCR beta CDR3 region was amplified from genomic DNA, with two rounds of multiplex PCR being used for the amplification. With primers specific to each TRBV and TRBJ gene, the first-round PCR was performed. MiXCR, run by TCRdb on the multiplex PCR reads, gives a single entry per CDR3 protein. In the table there are under 30,000 distinct CDR3 sequences, around 32% of which are singletons. Specimen: PBMCs, collected before or after stereotactic body radiation therapy (not recorded which). V is TRBV19 and J is TRBJ2-6; the D is unclear. This TCR was recovered from a donor aged 50 or older with non-small cell lung cancer. CDR3 nucleotide sequence: TGTGCCAGTAGTACCCAGGAAGGGGCCAACGTCCTGACTTTC. It yields the protein CASSTQEGANVLTF.